The 9 T cell receptor beta chains below come from one sample, sequenced in a study of neurological immune-mediated disorders. TCRdb re-called the 5' RACE reads with MiXCR, one entry per CDR3 protein. The sample shows tens of thousands of distinct CDR3 sequences, over 4.5% of them seen only once. The material sequenced was CD4+ T cells from blood. The source is a young woman with multiple sclerosis.

There are many counts of this clonotype. The CDR3 DNA reads TGCGCCAGCGGTAGCGGGTTGTCCTACAATGAGCAGTTCTTC. It translates to CASGSGLSYNEQFF. This chain connects TRBV5-1 to TRBJ2-1, with 7 bases matching TRBD2. The CDR3 length is 14 residues. CDR1 is SGHRS and CDR2 is YFSETQ in the germline V gene. The junction had 5 bases not matched to a gene; V was cut back by 7 bases and J by 1 base.

On this clonotype itself: This clone may be a read error of a much larger clone one base away. This chain links TRBV5-4 with TRBJ2-4; D possibly matches TRBD1 or TRBD2 (5 bases each). Trimming took 0 bases from V and 2 from J, leaving 15 bases between them. The CDR3 contains 17 residues. Germline-derived CDR1 and CDR2 are SGHNT and YYREEE (reference sequence). The CDR3 DNA sequence: TGTGCCAGCAGCTTGGGGGGACCTTTAGCGACCAAAAACATTCAGTACTTC. This translates into CASSLGGPLATKNIQYF.

Many counts were recorded for this clonotype. The chain links TRBV3-1 to TRBJ2-3; 7 bases agree with TRBD2. Trimming removed 4 bases from V and 6 bases from J; junction bases left unmatched: 16. Germline CDR1 reads LGHDT; CDR2 reads YNNKEL (reference sequence). The CDR3 sequence is 17 residues long. The CDR3 DNA reads TGTGCCAGCAGCCCCCACAGCGGGACTATCCGTCGGGATACGCAGTATTTT. Protein sequence: CASSPHSGTIRRDTQYF.

This clonotype was counted at least ten times. The rearrangement links TRBV25-1 to TRBJ1-5; possibly TRBD1 for D (5 bases). Per the germline V gene, CDR1 is MGHDK and CDR2 is SYGVNS. The CDR3 totals 14 residues. Between the trimmed V and J ends, which lost 4 bases and 6 bases, there was a span of 13 bases. CDR3 loop: CASSAGLGSQPQHF. CDR3 bases: TGTGCCAGCAGTGCAGGGTTGGGTAGTCAGCCCCAGCATTTT.

At least ten counts were recorded for this clonotype. V usage is TRBV9 and J usage is TRBJ1-3, with 7 bases fitting TRBD1. V lost 3 bases, J lost 3 bases, and 9 bases stayed unmatched. The CDR3 loop spans 16 amino acids. CDR1 SGDLS and CDR2 YYNGEE come from the germline V gene. In DNA, the CDR3 is TGTGCCAGCAGCGATACAGGGGCTGGCGGTGGAAACACCATATATTTT. Its translation: CASSDTGAGGGNTIYF.

This clonotype appeared many times. CDR3 sequence: CASSLDSHFEQYF. In nucleotides, the CDR3 is TGCGCCAGCAGCTTGGACAGCCATTTCGAGCAGTACTTC. V gene TRBV5-1 combines with J gene TRBJ2-7; the D is unclear. Trimming cost V 0 bases and J 6 bases, with 10 bases left between them. This CDR3 has 13 residues. From germline, CDR1 is SGHRS and CDR2 YFSETQ.

This clonotype has at least ten counts. The V and J genes are TRBV2 and TRBJ1-1, with D tentatively TRBD1 (6 bases). CDR1 and CDR2 (germline): SNHLY, FYNNEI. This CDR3 region has 11 residues. V was clipped by 4 bases and J by 11 bases, with 11 bases between them. The CDR3 is CASSVGGLAFF. As DNA, the CDR3 is TGTGCCAGCAGTGTTGGGGGGCTGGCTTTCTTT.

This clonotype has ten or more counts. The CDR3 DNA follows: TGCGCCAGCAACTACCCTGAAACAGGAACTAACACAGATACGCAGTATTTT. The encoded protein is CASNYPETGTNTDTQYF. This chain uses TRBV10-1 with TRBJ2-3; D is possibly TRBD1 (5 bases). Germline CDR1 is WNHNN and CDR2 is SYGVQD (reference sequence). CDR3 length: 17 residues. V was trimmed by 7 bases and J by 2 bases, leaving 22 bases between them.

This clonotype was recorded at least ten times. The chain has TRBV28 and TRBJ2-7; 14 bases match TRBD2. The V and J ends lost 4 bases and 6 bases, in that order; junction bases with no gene match: 5. The CDR3 has 15 residues. Germline V lookup: CDR1 MDHEN, CDR2 SYDVKM. CDR3 coding DNA: TGTGCCAGCAGTTCCCCGGGACTAGCGGGGGTCGAGCAGTACTTC. Translation: CASSSPGLAGVEQYF.